The sequence of this T cell receptor (beta chain) was determined in a study of CD8+CD57+ T cells in acquired aplastic anemia. Profiles of TCR beta VDJ and CDR3 were generated from a genomic DNA template. In TCRdb, the reads were re-called with MiXCR into one record per CDR3 protein. This table has 100,000 to 150,000 distinct CDR3 sequences, about 43% appearing once. The CDR3 has 15 amino acids. Trimming stripped 1 base from V and 5 bases from J, with 15 bases between. From germline, CDR1 is DFQATT and CDR2 SNEGSKA (reference sequence). This clonotype was observed many times. All patients picked for sequencing had shown, by flow cytometry, an expansion of CD8+CD57+ cells. Severe acquired aplastic anemia was present in all patients.

V and J are TRBV20-1 and TRBJ2-1; possible D gene TRBD2, 7 bases. Material: sorted CD4+, CD8+, or CD8+CD57+ T cells (not recorded which) from PBMCs. The TCR comes from a human donor with aplastic anemia. The CDR3 DNA is TGCAGTGCTAGAGCCTCGGGGGGCTCTCACAATGAGCAGTTCTTC. Encoded protein: CSARASGGSHNEQFF.